What follows are 23 T cell receptor beta chains derived from one specimen sequenced in a study of blood T cell repertoires in COVID-19. Only in-frame clones appear in the TCRdb table, and some are missing; sequencing was by immunoSEQ multiplex PCR. Among 250,000 or so clones, 91% were seen once, and the ten largest hold 1% to 1.5%. The sequenced material came from PBMCs or T cells enriched from blood (not recorded which). These receptors all come from a human donor in a cohort exposed to, infected with or recovered from COVID-19 (not recorded which). The donor label of this sample is uncertain.

The chain carries TRBV5-1 and TRBJ2-3, with 9 positions matching TRBD1. The CDR3 length is 15 residues. The trim removed 4 bases at V and 4 bases at J, leaving 7 bases unmatched. Germline assignment: CDR1 SGHRS and CDR2 YFSETQ. CDR3 in DNA: TGCGCCAGCAGCGCCACAGGGGGCGAGTCAGATACGCAGTATTTT. Its protein is CASSATGGESDTQYF.

This clone was recorded once. The V call is TRBV5-1, the J call TRBJ2-7, with a weak D call TRBD2 (6 bases). Germline V gives CDR1 SGHRS, CDR2 YFSETQ. With 4 bases removed from V and 2 bases from J, the gap between germline ends came to 13 bases. The CDR3 is 14 amino acids. The CDR3 spells CASSPGTPTYEQYF. The CDR3 bases are TGCGCCAGCAGCCCCGGGACTCCTACCTACGAGCAGTACTTC.

This rearrangement joins TRBV29-1 to TRBJ1-1; 9 bases fit TRBD1. Germline CDR1 SQVTM, CDR2 ANQGSEA. This CDR3 is 11 amino acids long. The CDR3 nucleotides are TGCAGTGCGGACAGGGGCACTGAAGCTTTCTTT. The encoded protein is CSADRGTEAFF. The full variable domain, its missing parts supplied by reference TRBV29-1 and TRBJ1-1, is SAVISQKPSRDICQRGTSLTIQCQVDSQVTMMFWYRQQPGQSLTLIATANQGSEATYESGFVIDKFPISRPNLTFSTLTVSNMSPEDSSIYLCSADRGTEAFFGQGTRLTVV.

The chain has TRBV19 and TRBJ2-1; possible D gene TRBD2, 5 bases. CDR1 is LNHDA and CDR2 is SQIVND in the germline V gene (reference sequence). The CDR3 length is 15 residues. V dropped 3 bases and J dropped 7 bases, with 16 bases sitting between them. The CDR3 DNA reads as TGTGCCAGTAGTATTTCCTTAGCTCGGGGAAATGAGCAGTTCTTC. Protein product: CASSISLARGNEQFF. Combining the CDR3 with reference TRBV19 and TRBJ2-1 gives the whole variable domain DGGITQSPKYLFRKEGQNVTLSCEQNLNHDAMYWYRQDPGQGLRLIYYSQIVNDFQKGDIAEGYSVSREKKESFPLTVTSAQKNPTAFYLCASSISLARGNEQFFGPGTRLTVL.

The V gene is TRBV25-1, the J gene TRBJ1-2; D uncertain. CDR1 and CDR2 (germline): MGHDK, SYGVNS. The length of the CDR3 is 14 residues. Trimming took 3 bases from V and 2 from J, leaving 10 bases between them. This CDR3 is CASSEGTFNYGYTF. The CDR3 nucleotides are TGTGCCAGCAGTGAGGGCACATTCAACTATGGCTACACCTTC.

Only one count was recorded for this clone. In DNA, the CDR3 is TGTGCCAGCTCACGAGGGAGCAGGGGACAAAATCAGCCCCAGCATTTT. Residues: CASSRGSRGQNQPQHF. The rearrangement uses TRBV18 and TRBJ1-5, with a possible D match to TRBD1 (6 bases). The V end lost 4 bases, the J end lost 4 bases, and 17 bases lay between the germline ends. This CDR3 contains 16 residues. Germline CDR1 and CDR2: KGHSH and LQKENI.

The chain couples TRBV7-2 to TRBJ1-4; D is undetermined. The V end lost 3 bases, the J end lost 5 bases, and 10 bases lay between the germline ends. Germline V gives CDR1 SGHTA, CDR2 FQGNSA. The CDR3 has 14 residues. CDR3 sequence: CASSFNRLNEKLFF. The CDR3 DNA reads TGTGCCAGCAGCTTTAACCGTCTAAATGAAAAACTGTTTTTT. Filled out from reference TRBV7-2 and TRBJ1-4, the complete variable domain reads GAGVSQSPSNKVTEKGKDVELRCDPISGHTALYWYRQSLGQGLEFLIYFQGNSAPDKSGLPSDRFSAERTGGSVSTLTIQRTQQEDSAVYLCASSFNRLNEKLFFGSGTQLSVL.

V gene TRBV19 combines with J gene TRBJ1-4; 12 bases are shared with TRBD1. From germline, CDR1 is LNHDA and CDR2 SQIVND (reference sequence). The CDR3 totals 15 residues. V gave up 5 bases and J gave up 8 bases; unmatched junction bases: 6. This CDR3 reads CASSPLGTGGEKLFF. CDR3 in DNA: TGTGCCAGTAGTCCCTTAGGGACAGGGGGCGAAAAACTGTTTTTT.

The chain has TRBV19 and TRBJ1-2; tentatively, D is TRBD1 (5 bases). The CDR3 is 10 residues long. Germline V gene data show CDR1 as LNHDA and CDR2 as SQIVND (reference sequence). The V gene lost 9 bases and the J gene lost 8 bases, with 10 bases spanning the gap. The CDR3 protein is CASAGGGYTF. The DNA of the CDR3 is TGTGCCAGCGCCGGGGGAGGCTACACCTTC.

The CDR3 spells CASSFIDTGETFF. CDR3 in DNA: TGTGCCAGCAGCTTCATTGATACAGGGGAAACTTTCTTT. This chain uses TRBV7-9 with TRBJ1-1; 7 nucleotides match TRBD1. CDR1 and CDR2 (germline): SEHNR, FQNEAQ (reference sequence). This CDR3 has 13 residues. The trim removed 3 bases at V and 12 bases at J, leaving 10 bases unmatched.

V is TRBV4-2 and J is TRBJ2-3; TRBD2 agrees at 7 bases. The CDR3 loop spans 17 amino acids. Trimming removed 0 bases from V and 3 bases from J; junction bases left unmatched: 9. Germline values: CDR1 LGHNA, CDR2 YNFKEQ. In DNA, the CDR3 is TGTGCCAGCAGCCAAGACAACGGGGAGGGAGGGACAGATACGCAGTATTTT. This sequence encodes CASSQDNGEGGTDTQYF.

The chain recombines TRBV14 with TRBJ2-2, with 7 bases matching TRBD1. There are 15 residues in the CDR3. CDR1 SGHDN and CDR2 FVKESK come from the germline V gene. After removal of 2 bases from V and 4 bases from J, the junction contained 4 bases not matched to a gene. The CDR3 region is CASSQTGVVTGELFF. Here the CDR3 DNA reads TGTGCCAGCAGCCAAACAGGGGTTGTCACCGGGGAGCTGTTTTTT.

This clone was counted once. The chain carries TRBV6-2 or TRBV6-3 and TRBJ2-1; 10 bases are a match to TRBD2. Unmatched junction bases numbered 11, after V lost 6 bases and J lost 3 bases. The CDR3 is made up of 17 amino acids. Per germline, CDR1 MNHEY and CDR2 SVGEGT. CDR3 DNA sequence: TGTGCCAGCAGCCCTCCCCTTAGCGGGGGGTACTACAATGAGCAGTTCTTC. The encoded protein is CASSPPLSGGYYNEQFF.

The V call is TRBV5-1, the J call TRBJ1-5; TRBD1 agrees at 10 bases. CDR3 length: 17 amino acids. The V gene end was trimmed by 5 bases and the J gene end by 0 bases; junction bases not matched to a gene: 8. Germline lookup yields CDR1 SGHRS and CDR2 YFSETQ. The DNA of the CDR3 is TGCGCCAGCAGTCCCGGGACAGGGGACTATAGCAATCAGCCCCAGCATTTT. Residues: CASSPGTGDYSNQPQHF.

Concerning this clone: The identical CDR3 is also encoded by other nucleotide sequences in the sample. This chain uses TRBV7-9 with TRBJ1-4; TRBD1 is a possible D gene (5 bases). From germline, CDR1 is SEHNR and CDR2 FQNEAQ (reference sequence). CDR3 length: 15 residues. Deletions cut 5 bases from V and 1 base from J, with 11 bases between. CDR3 sequence reads: CASSPTGGTNEKLFF. In DNA form, the CDR3 reads TGTGCCAGCAGCCCCACGGGGGGAACTAATGAAAAACTGTTTTTT.

A word on this clone: Other DNA variants within this sample encode the same CDR3. V is TRBV5-1 and J is TRBJ2-5; 9 bases match TRBD1. Germline trimming cut 4 bases from V and 2 bases from J; bases unmatched to any gene: 3. The CDR3 has 14 amino acids. Germline V gene sequence: CDR1 SGHRS, CDR2 YFSETQ. This CDR3 reads CASSPGQGQETQYF. Written as DNA, the CDR3 is TGCGCCAGCAGCCCCGGACAGGGGCAAGAGACCCAGTACTTC.

V is TRBV7-2 and J is TRBJ2-3, with TRBD1 matching over 11 bases. The CDR3 contains 15 residues. The germline V gene has CDR1 SGHTA and CDR2 FQGNSA. With V trimmed by 2 bases and J by 4 bases, 2 bases remained unmatched. CDR3 in amino acids: CASSLLGQGADTQYF. The CDR3 DNA reads as TGTGCCAGCAGCTTATTGGGACAGGGGGCAGATACGCAGTATTTT.

The chain carries TRBV7-3 and TRBJ2-3; TRBD1 matches at 10 bases. This CDR3 contains 14 residues. In germline, CDR1 is SGHTA, CDR2 FQGTGA. The ends lost 5 bases at V and 4 bases at J; junction bases unmatched: 3. The CDR3 reads CASSPGQGADTQYF. In nucleotides, the CDR3 is TGTGCCAGCAGCCCCGGACAGGGGGCAGATACGCAGTATTTT.

This rearrangement joins TRBV12-1 to TRBJ1-6; no check of the table's D call, TRBD1, against the DNA was made. TRBV12-1 counts as a pseudogene. The CDR3 spans 17 residues. The chain's CDR3 is CASQNQGGASYNSPLHF. CDR3 nucleotide sequence: TGTGCCAGCCAAAACCAGGGGGGCGCCTCCTATAATTCACCCCTCCACTTT.

The chain is built from TRBV7-2 and TRBJ2-7; TRBD1 agrees at 7 bases. The CDR3 extends over 14 amino acids. Germline CDR1 and CDR2: SGHTA and FQGNSA. Germline trimming cut 4 bases from V and 2 bases from J; bases unmatched to any gene: 5. The chain's CDR3 is CASSSRTGTYEQYF. CDR3 sequence (DNA): TGTGCCAGCAGCTCGCGGACAGGAACCTACGAGCAGTACTTC. Filled out from reference TRBV7-2 and TRBJ2-7, the complete variable domain reads GAGVSQSPSNKVTEKGKDVELRCDPISGHTALYWYRQSLGQGLEFLIYFQGNSAPDKSGLPSDRFSAERTGGSVSTLTIQRTQQEDSAVYLCASSSRTGTYEQYFGPGTRLTVT.

This chain joins TRBV7-9 and TRBJ2-1; TRBD1 matches 7 bases. Per the germline V gene, CDR1 is SEHNR and CDR2 is FQNEAQ (reference sequence). V dropped 4 bases and J dropped 1; count of bases not matched to a gene: 4. The CDR3 is 15 amino acids. The CDR3 is CASSSQGLSYNEQFF. CDR3 coding DNA: TGTGCCAGCAGCTCACAGGGGCTTTCCTACAATGAGCAGTTCTTC.

V gene TRBV5-8 combines with J gene TRBJ2-7; TRBD2 matches 15 bases. The CDR3 runs to 17 residues. V trimming: 0 bases; J trimming: 3 bases; junction bases outside the gene matches: 4. CDR1 is SGHTS and CDR2 is YDEGEE in the germline V gene. DNA of the CDR3: TGTGCCAGCAGCTTGGCCGGGACTAGCGGGGGGAACTACGAGCAGTACTTC. Protein sequence: CASSLAGTSGGNYEQYF.

The gene calls are TRBV5-1 and TRBJ1-2; 11 bases are a match to TRBD1. CDR3 size: 18 residues. V trimming: 4 bases; J trimming: 4 bases; junction bases outside the gene matches: 15. Looked up from germline, CDR1 is SGHRS and CDR2 is YFSETQ. The CDR3 reads CASSTRGTGGSTSYGYTF. For the CDR3, the DNA is TGCGCCAGCAGCACCCGAGGGACAGGGGGGTCCACCAGCTATGGCTACACCTTC.